This TCR beta chain is drawn from a study of CD8 T cells in ankylosing spondylitis. Study conclusions and caveats: Clones linked to disease were reported to show significant enrichment in matched ankylosing spondylitis synovial fluid.

Quantitative barcoded 5'-RACE was used to prepare TCR beta libraries. TCRdb itself ran the 5' RACE reads through MiXCR, one entry per CDR3 protein. There are some 220,000 distinct CDR3 sequences in the sample; approximately 8.4% occur only once, and 4% to 5% lies in the top ten. V was pared by 6 bases and J by 3 bases, with 12 bases between. The V gene's germline CDR1 is ENHRY and CDR2 SYGVKD. The CDR3 contains 13 residues. This clonotype was counted at least ten times. Its target is not known. The chain links TRBV10-3 to TRBJ2-7; no clear D gene. The TCR sequence derives from a female donor with ankylosing spondylitis or in good health (not recorded which). Sequencing was performed on blood, either unsorted or a sorted T cell fraction (not recorded which). CDR3 in amino acids: CAISPTDSYEQYF. The CDR3 bases are TGTGCCATCAGCCCCACGGATAGCTACGAGCAGTACTTC.